Each of the 7 T cell receptor beta chains below was sequenced from the same sample in a study of CD8 T cells in ankylosing spondylitis. TCRdb itself ran the 5' RACE reads through MiXCR, one entry per CDR3 protein. The sample has some 130,000 distinct CDR3 sequences; about 7% are singletons. Sequences were obtained from blood, either unsorted or a sorted T cell fraction (not recorded which). These receptors were taken from a female donor with ankylosing spondylitis or in good health (not recorded which).

This clonotype was found many times. The chain carries TRBV11-2 and TRBJ1-4; D gene uncertain. Deletions cut 1 base from V and 7 bases from J, with 13 bases between. CDR1 is SGHAT and CDR2 is FQNNGV in the germline V gene. The CDR3 is 15 amino acids. The CDR3, as DNA: TGTGCCAGCAGCTTAGGGGTCGCAGGTGCTGAAAAACTGTTTTTT. It is translated as CASSLGVAGAEKLFF.

This clonotype was recorded many times. This chain links TRBV7-2 with TRBJ1-5; TRBD1 matches 8 bases. Trimming cost V 5 bases and J 1 base; bases outside gene matches: 4. This CDR3 is 15 amino acids long. Germline V CDR1 and CDR2: SGHTA, FQGNSA. The CDR3 coding sequence is TGTGCCAGCAGCGACAGGGGTGGGAGCAATCAGCCCCAGCATTTT. Translated: CASSDRGGSNQPQHF.

This clonotype appeared many times. The rearrangement links TRBV18 to TRBJ2-3; TRBD2 matches 9 bases. In germline, CDR1 is KGHSH, CDR2 LQKENI. The CDR3 has 17 amino acids. Unmatched junction bases numbered 8, after V lost 0 bases and J lost 4 bases. CDR3 sequence (DNA): TGTGCCAGCTCACCACCTCCCGGGACTAGCCGGGCAGATACGCAGTATTTT. Translating it yields CASSPPPGTSRADTQYF.

Many counts were recorded for this clonotype. The chain is built from TRBV3-1 and TRBJ1-1; D remains ambiguous. This CDR3 has 16 amino acids. CDR1 and CDR2 from the germline V gene are LGHDT and YNNKEL (reference sequence). Trimming took off 4 bases at V and 5 bases at J, with 20 bases between the two ends. The CDR3 DNA reads TGTGCCAGCAGCCCGCTCGCGCAGACCCTGGGGACTGAAGCTTTCTTT. Encoded protein: CASSPLAQTLGTEAFF.

V gene TRBV5-1 combines with J gene TRBJ2-2; 8 bases match TRBD1. The CDR3 runs 16 residues. V shed 4 bases, J shed 4 bases, and the junction held 9 bases outside the gene matches. Looked up from germline, CDR1 is SGHRS and CDR2 is YFSETQ. CDR3 region: CASSPTGGSGTGELFF. CDR3 DNA sequence: TGCGCCAGCAGCCCTACAGGGGGTTCGGGCACCGGGGAGCTGTTTTTT.

The sample holds a few counts of this clonotype. This chain joins TRBV15 and TRBJ2-7; 7 bases align to TRBD1. CDR3 length: 15 residues. Germline loops: CDR1 LNHNV, CDR2 YYDKDF (reference sequence). With V trimmed by 3 bases and J by 3 bases, 8 bases remained unmatched. This CDR3 is CATSRDRTGLYEQYF. The CDR3 nucleotides are TGTGCCACCAGCAGGGATAGGACAGGACTCTACGAGCAGTACTTC.

The V and J genes are TRBV7-6 and TRBJ2-2, with TRBD2 matching over 10 bases. Unmatched junction bases numbered 12, after V lost 6 bases and J lost 2 bases. Germline V gives CDR1 SGHVS, CDR2 FNYEAQ. The CDR3 has 18 amino acids. The CDR3 region is CASSPRGLAGENTGELFF. CDR3 nucleotides: TGTGCCAGCAGTCCCCGGGGTCTAGCGGGGGAAAACACCGGGGAGCTGTTTTTT.